What follows are 13 T cell receptor beta chains derived from one specimen sequenced in a study of beta chain features in type 1 diabetes. Expressed TCRB transcripts were sequenced, since all the RNA that had been isolated was reverse transcribed. TCRdb keeps only in-frame clones here, not all; method: immunoSEQ multiplex PCR. The data show 300,000 to 350,000 clones, 13% seen once. Their target antigens are unknown. Overall study findings and caveats: For Type 1 diabetes patients, all four CD4+ subsets carried TCRB CDR3s that were moderately but significantly shorter.

Sequencing was performed on naive CD4+ T cells from blood. These receptors were obtained from a woman aged 18-30 years with type 1 diabetes.

The rearrangement uses TRBV5-1 and TRBJ2-3, with D uncertain. This CDR3 has 14 amino acids. The germline CDR1 and CDR2 sequences are SGHRS and YFSETQ. Trimming took 2 bases from V and 0 from J, leaving 7 bases between them. The CDR3 DNA follows: TGCGCCAGCAGCTTCGTAACTAGCACAGATACGCAGTATTTT. It translates to CASSFVTSTDTQYF.

This clone was detected a few times. The rearrangement links TRBV2 to TRBJ1-5; 11 nucleotides align to TRBD1. Germline V CDR1 and CDR2: SNHLY, FYNNEI. The V segment lost 6 bases and the J segment 7 bases; nucleotides outside the gene matches: 8. This CDR3 contains 15 residues. CDR3 sequence: CASSLDRGPLQPQHF. CDR3 bases: TGTGCCAGCAGCTTGGACAGGGGGCCTCTGCAGCCCCAGCATTTT.

The chain employs TRBV11-2 and TRBJ1-1; D perhaps matches TRBD1 (6 bases). The germline V gene has CDR1 SGHAT and CDR2 FQNNGV. The CDR3 covers 16 residues. V lost 4 bases to trimming and J lost 0 bases, with 15 bases between them. CDR3 nucleotide sequence: TGTGCCAGCAGCTCCAGGGGCAGGGGATTGAACACTGAAGCTTTCTTT. It is translated as CASSSRGRGLNTEAFF. The full variable domain, with the rest looked up from reference TRBV11-2 and TRBJ1-1, is EAGVAQSPRYKIIEKRQSVAFWCNPISGHATLYWYQQILGQGPKLLIQFQNNGVVDDSQLPKDRFSAERLKGVDSTLKIQPAKLEDSAVYLCASSSRGRGLNTEAFFGQGTRLTVV.

The V and J genes are TRBV2 and TRBJ1-5; a weak D match, TRBD1 (6 bases). V dropped 8 bases and J dropped 0 bases, with 26 bases sitting between them. The CDR3 has 19 residues. CDR1 and CDR2 (germline): SNHLY, FYNNEI. CDR3 in DNA: TGTGCCAGCGGACAGACCTGGGCAGGGAACTACTTTAGCAATCAGCCCCAGCATTTT. The encoded protein is CASGQTWAGNYFSNQPQHF.

This clone showed up just a few times. The J gene is TRBJ1-3, the V gene TRBV30, with no clear D. V gave up 1 base and J gave up 1 base, with 5 bases separating them. Germline CDR1 and CDR2: GTSNPN and SVGIG (reference sequence). CDR3 size: 13 residues. CDR3 loop: CAWSGGSGNTIYF. In DNA form, the CDR3 reads TGTGCCTGGAGTGGAGGGTCTGGAAACACCATATATTTT.

The table lists this clone with a few counts. The CDR3 DNA reads TGTGCCACCAGCAGAGATACGGGTGAGCAGTTCTTC. This codes for CATSRDTGEQFF. J is TRBJ2-1 and V is TRBV15; D is unresolved. The V and J ends lost 0 bases and 9 bases respectively, with 6 bases between them. Germline V gene sequence: CDR1 LNHNV, CDR2 YYDKDF (reference sequence). This CDR3 is built from 12 residues.

The table lists this clone with a few counts. This sequence joins TRBV7-2 and TRBJ2-1; TRBD2 matches at 10 bases. The germline V gene encodes CDR1 SGHTA and CDR2 FQGNSA. This CDR3 comprises 16 residues. With 2 bases clipped from V and 8 bases from J, the junction kept 9 bases outside the gene matches. The CDR3 nucleotides read TGTGCCAGCAGCTTATCGAGGCTAGCGGGAGCTGATGAGCAGTTCTTC. Its protein product is CASSLSRLAGADEQFF.

This clone has a handful of counts. The V gene is TRBV9, the J gene TRBJ2-7; tentatively, D is TRBD2 (5 bases). The CDR3 totals 12 residues. Per the germline V gene, CDR1 is SGDLS and CDR2 is YYNGEE. V lost 7 bases to trimming and J lost 4 bases, with 12 bases between them. CDR3 in DNA: TGTGCCAGCCGGGATCTCTTTTACGAGCAGTACTTC. This gives the protein CASRDLFYEQYF.

This clone was detected a few times. This chain connects TRBV5-1 to TRBJ2-2; the D is unclear. CDR3 length equals 16 residues. The V end lost 1 base, the J end lost 1 base, and 11 bases lay between the germline ends. CDR1 and CDR2 from the germline V gene are SGHRS and YFSETQ. This chain's CDR3 is CASSLRGKENTGELFF. For the CDR3, the DNA is TGCGCCAGCAGCTTGCGAGGAAAAGAGAACACCGGGGAGCTGTTTTTT. Together with reference TRBV5-1 and TRBJ2-2, the CDR3 gives the full variable domain: KAGVTQTPRYLIKTRGQQVTLSCSPISGHRSVSWYQQTPGQGLQFLFEYFSETQRNKGNFPGRFSGRQFSNSRSEMNVSTLELGDSALYLCASSLRGKENTGELFFGEGSRLTVL.

This chain joins TRBV5-1 and TRBJ2-5, with D possibly TRBD2 on 5 matching bases. The germline CDR1 and CDR2 sequences are SGHRS and YFSETQ. The CDR3 extends over 13 amino acids. V shed 5 bases and J shed 5 bases, with 13 bases lying between them. The CDR3, as DNA: TGCGCCAGCAGAGAGGGCGTCGGGGAGACCCAGTACTTC. Translated: CASREGVGETQYF.

The CDR3 bases are TGTGCCTGGAGCGGGGCGGGAGATTTGGGGCAGTTCTTC. This sequence encodes CAWSGAGDLGQFF. The chain carries TRBV30 and TRBJ2-1, with 7 bases lining up with TRBD2. With 3 bases clipped from V and 12 bases from J, the junction kept 11 bases outside the gene matches. Per the germline V gene, CDR1 is GTSNPN and CDR2 is SVGIG (reference sequence). CDR3 length: 13 residues.

This clone was found a few times. V gene TRBV5-1 combines with J gene TRBJ2-3; 8 nucleotides align to TRBD1. The CDR3 has 15 amino acids. CDR1 SGHRS and CDR2 YFSETQ come from the germline V gene. Unmatched junction bases numbered 10, after V lost 4 bases and J lost 6 bases. CDR3 DNA: TGCGCCAGCAGCCCGCAGGGGGCCTCCGATGATACGCAGTATTTT. Translation: CASSPQGASDDTQYF.

The chain couples TRBV30 to TRBJ1-1; a possible D gene is TRBD1 (5 bases). CDR1 is GTSNPN and CDR2 is SVGIG in the germline V gene (reference sequence). V gave up 5 bases and J gave up 5 bases, with 15 bases separating them. The CDR3 runs 13 residues. The CDR3 protein is CAWVGVAGTEAFF. As DNA, the CDR3 is TGTGCCTGGGTAGGGGTCGCCGGGACTGAAGCTTTCTTT.